This TCR beta chain was sequenced in a study of blood T cell repertoires in COVID-19 (dated by TCRdb to 2020 to 2021). About the full investigation: The collaborator samples originated in the United States, Italy and Spain and spanned the acute and convalescent phases of COVID-19. The repertoires were made available in a free public database intended to serve as a resource for research on the immune response to SARS-CoV-2. The prospective study material was composed of cDNA or gDNA derived from T cells, B-cell-depleted T cells, or PBMCs. The sample metadata nearly always contained a de-identified subject ID, COVID-19 status, age in years and sex. Where HLA class I and class II types were available, the types were taken from metadata supplied by the sample provider, not from assay-based typing. Samples came from the ongoing ImmuneRACE study (first 160 participants) plus 1,254 subjects from 6 global collaborators. Subjects who had been exposed to COVID-19, were actively infected with it, or had recovered from it provided the deeply sampled blood TCRbeta repertoires that made up the dataset. On the study overall, not on this receptor specifically: Clinical and demographic metadata were provided uncurated, with the amount varying by source and participant.

The collaborating institutions used their own protocols to collect whole blood in K2EDTA tubes. Collaborator samples were shipped for TCRbeta analysis as frozen whole blood, isolated PBMCs, or DNA extracted from either sample type. The CDR3 runs 18 residues from the cysteine to the phenylalanine. Only the CDR3 part of the read is kept: 54 bases, read in frame from the first base. A distance of 20 bases separates the germline ends of V and J, which lose 1 base and 4 bases respectively. Sequences SGHAT (CDR1) and FQNNGV (CDR2) are obtained from the germline V gene. The immunoSEQ Assay, a bias-controlled multiplex PCR, was used to amplify TCRbeta CDR3 regions from genomic DNA. Per the authors' processing: Nucleated cell counts per sample were estimated from amplification of reference gene primers within the assay. To quantify the absolute abundance of each unique TCRbeta CDR3 rearrangement, sequence reads were collapsed and filtered. For each sample, productive Simpson clonality was calculated as the square root of Simpson's diversity index over productive rearrangements. TCRdb re-hosts the immuneACCESS table, in-frame sequences only. Its copies lack some clones; in the studies checked, an unresolved V gene accounts for under half of them, and the cause for the rest is not known. The DNA was the basis for D and trimming; V, J and clone size are from that table. A total of over 140,000 clones appear in this sample, approximately 83% of them only once. The top ten constitute around 4% of the sample.

This clone was seen a handful of times. No antigen is known for it. Base-call qualities are not available, and no considerably larger clone is one nucleotide away. The chain is assembled from TRBV11-2 and TRBJ1-3; confidence is insufficient to name the D gene. This TCR was sampled from a woman in her sixties or seventies with acute or convalescent COVID-19. What was sequenced was peripheral blood. The DNA sequence is given as TGTGCCAGCAGCTTAGGGAGGCTAACGGAATATCCCGGAAACACCATATATTTT. Its protein reads: CASSLGRLTEYPGNTIYF.